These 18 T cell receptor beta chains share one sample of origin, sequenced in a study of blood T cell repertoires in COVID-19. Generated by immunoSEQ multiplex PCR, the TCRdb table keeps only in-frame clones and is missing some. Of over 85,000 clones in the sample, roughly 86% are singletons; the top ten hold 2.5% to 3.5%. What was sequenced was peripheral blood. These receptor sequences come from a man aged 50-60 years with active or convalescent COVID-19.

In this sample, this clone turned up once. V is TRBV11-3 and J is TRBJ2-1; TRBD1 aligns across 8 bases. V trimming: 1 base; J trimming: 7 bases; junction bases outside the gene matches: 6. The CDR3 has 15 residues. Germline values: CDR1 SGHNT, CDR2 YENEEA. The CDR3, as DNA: TGTGCCAGCAGCTTAGCAGGGGGCGAACGTAATGAGCAGTTCTTC. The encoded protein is CASSLAGGERNEQFF.

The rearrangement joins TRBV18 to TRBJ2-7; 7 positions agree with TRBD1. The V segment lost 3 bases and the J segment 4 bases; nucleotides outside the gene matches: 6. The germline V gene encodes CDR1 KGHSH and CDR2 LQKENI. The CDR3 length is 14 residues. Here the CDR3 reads CASSPGTEPYEQYF. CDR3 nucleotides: TGTGCCAGCTCACCTGGGACAGAGCCTTACGAGCAGTACTTC.

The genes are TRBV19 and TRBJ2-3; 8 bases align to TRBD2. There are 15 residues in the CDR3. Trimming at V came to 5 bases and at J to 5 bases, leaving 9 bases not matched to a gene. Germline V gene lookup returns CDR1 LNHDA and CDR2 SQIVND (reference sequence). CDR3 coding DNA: TGTGCCAGTAGTCCTCGGACTAGCATAGGAGATACGCAGTATTTT. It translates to CASSPRTSIGDTQYF.

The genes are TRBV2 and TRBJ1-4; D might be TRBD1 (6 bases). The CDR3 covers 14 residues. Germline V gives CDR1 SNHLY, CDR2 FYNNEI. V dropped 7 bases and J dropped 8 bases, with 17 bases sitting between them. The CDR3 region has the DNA TGTGCCAGCATAAACCGGGACCAGGGGGAAAAACTGTTTTTT. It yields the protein CASINRDQGEKLFF.

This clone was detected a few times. The CDR3 protein is CASREQAIKFF. The CDR3 nucleotides read TGTGCCAGCAGGGAACAAGCGATAAAGTTCTTC. V usage is TRBV2 and J usage is TRBJ2-1, with D uncertain. The CDR3 sequence is 11 residues long. Trimming removed 6 bases from V and 14 bases from J, with 14 bases in between. Germline-derived CDR1 and CDR2 are SNHLY and FYNNEI. The full variable domain, in which reference TRBV2 and TRBJ2-1 provide the parts outside the CDR3, is EPEVTQTPSHQVTQMGQEVILRCVPISNHLYFYWYRQILGQKVEFLVSFYNNEISEKSEIFDDQFSVERPDGSNFTLKIRSTKLEDSAMYFCASREQAIKFFGPGTRLTVL.

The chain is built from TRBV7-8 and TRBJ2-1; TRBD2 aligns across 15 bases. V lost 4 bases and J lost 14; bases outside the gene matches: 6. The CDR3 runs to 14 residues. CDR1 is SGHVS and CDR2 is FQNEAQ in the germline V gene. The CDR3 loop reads CASSSGLAGGLKFF. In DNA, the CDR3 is TGTGCCAGCAGCTCGGGACTAGCGGGGGGCCTAAAGTTCTTC.

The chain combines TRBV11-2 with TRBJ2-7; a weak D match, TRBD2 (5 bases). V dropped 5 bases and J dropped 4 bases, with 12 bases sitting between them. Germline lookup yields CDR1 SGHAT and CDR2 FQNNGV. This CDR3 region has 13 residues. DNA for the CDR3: TGTGCCAGCAGCCCACGATCGGGATACGAGCAGTACGTC. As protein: CASSPRSGYEQYV.

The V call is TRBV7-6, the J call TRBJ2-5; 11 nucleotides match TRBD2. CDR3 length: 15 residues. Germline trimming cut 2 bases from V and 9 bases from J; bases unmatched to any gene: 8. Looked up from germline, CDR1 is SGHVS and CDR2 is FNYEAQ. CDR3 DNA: TGTGCCAGCAGCTTACAGACTAGCGGGGTTTCGGCCCAGTACTTC. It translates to CASSLQTSGVSAQYF.

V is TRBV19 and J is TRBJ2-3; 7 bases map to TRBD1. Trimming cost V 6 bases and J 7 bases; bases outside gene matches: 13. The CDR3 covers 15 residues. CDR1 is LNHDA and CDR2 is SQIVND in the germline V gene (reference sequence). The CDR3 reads CASSPTGTVGYTQYF. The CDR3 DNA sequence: TGTGCCAGTAGCCCGACAGGGACGGTCGGCTATACGCAGTATTTT. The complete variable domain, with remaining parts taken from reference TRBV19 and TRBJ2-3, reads DGGITQSPKYLFRKEGQNVTLSCEQNLNHDAMYWYRQDPGQGLRLIYYSQIVNDFQKGDIAEGYSVSREKKESFPLTVTSAQKNPTAFYLCASSPTGTVGYTQYFGPGTRLTVL.

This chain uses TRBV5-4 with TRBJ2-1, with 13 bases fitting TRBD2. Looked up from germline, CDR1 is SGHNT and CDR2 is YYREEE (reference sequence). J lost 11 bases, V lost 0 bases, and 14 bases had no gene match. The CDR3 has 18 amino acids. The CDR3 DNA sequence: TGTGCCAGCAGCTTGGGAGGAGGGGTAAGGACTAGCGGGGGCAAGCAGTTCTTC. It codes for CASSLGGGVRTSGGKQFF.

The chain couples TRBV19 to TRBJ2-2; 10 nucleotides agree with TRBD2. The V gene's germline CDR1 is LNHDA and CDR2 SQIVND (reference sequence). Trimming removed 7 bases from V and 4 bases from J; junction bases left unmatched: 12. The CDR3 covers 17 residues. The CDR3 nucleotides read TGTGCCAGTATGTACGGGAAACTAGCGGGGATCACCGGGGAGCTGTTTTTT. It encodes CASMYGKLAGITGELFF.

CDR3 bases: TGTGCCAGCAAACATACAGGGGAGCGGCCTGAAGCTTTCTTT. Translation: CASKHTGERPEAFF. The chain uses TRBV28 and TRBJ1-1, with 7 bases that match TRBD1. The CDR3 contains 14 residues. V gave up 7 bases and J gave up 6 bases; unmatched junction bases: 11. CDR1 MDHEN and CDR2 SYDVKM come from the germline V gene.

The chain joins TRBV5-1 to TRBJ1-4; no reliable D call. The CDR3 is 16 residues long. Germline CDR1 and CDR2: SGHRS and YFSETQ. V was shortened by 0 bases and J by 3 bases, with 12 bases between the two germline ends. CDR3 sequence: CASSLGPGVANEKLFF. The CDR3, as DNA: TGCGCCAGCAGCTTGGGCCCGGGAGTAGCTAATGAAAAACTGTTTTTT.

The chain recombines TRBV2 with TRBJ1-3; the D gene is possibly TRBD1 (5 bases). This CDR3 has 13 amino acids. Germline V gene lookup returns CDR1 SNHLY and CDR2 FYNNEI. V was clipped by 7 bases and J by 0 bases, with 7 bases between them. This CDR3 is CASTDSSGNTIYF. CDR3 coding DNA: TGTGCCAGCACCGACAGCTCTGGAAACACCATATATTTT.

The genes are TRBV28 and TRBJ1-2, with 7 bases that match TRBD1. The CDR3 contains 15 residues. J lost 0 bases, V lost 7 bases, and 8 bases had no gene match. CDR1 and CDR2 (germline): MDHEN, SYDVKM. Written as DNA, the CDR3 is TGTGCCAGCACCCTTCCGGGACAGTCTAACTATGGCTACACCTTC. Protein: CASTLPGQSNYGYTF.

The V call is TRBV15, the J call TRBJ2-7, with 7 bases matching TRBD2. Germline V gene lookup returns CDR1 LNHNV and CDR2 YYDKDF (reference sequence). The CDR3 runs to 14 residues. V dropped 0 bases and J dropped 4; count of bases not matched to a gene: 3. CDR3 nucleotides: TGTGCCACCAGCAGAGAGGGGGGGAGGTACGAGCAGTACTTC. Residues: CATSREGGRYEQYF.

The CDR3 DNA follows: TGCGCCAGCAGCTTGGGATGGACAGACTCTGGAAACACCATATATTTT. Protein product: CASSLGWTDSGNTIYF. V usage is TRBV5-1 and J usage is TRBJ1-3; D is perhaps TRBD1 (6 bases). With 0 bases removed from V and 0 bases from J, the gap between germline ends came to 10 bases. Germline-derived CDR1 and CDR2 are SGHRS and YFSETQ. CDR3 length equals 16 residues.

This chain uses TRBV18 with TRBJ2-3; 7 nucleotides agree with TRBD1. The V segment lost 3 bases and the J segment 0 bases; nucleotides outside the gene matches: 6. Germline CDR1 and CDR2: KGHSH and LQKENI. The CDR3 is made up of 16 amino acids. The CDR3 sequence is CASSPIGGQSTDTQYF. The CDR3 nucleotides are TGTGCCAGCTCACCGATAGGGGGACAGAGCACAGATACGCAGTATTTT.